This T cell receptor beta chain derives from a study of T cells in Graves' hyperthyroidism and ophthalmopathy. This CDR3 has 17 amino acids. Germline V gene lookup returns CDR1 SSHAT and CDR2 FNYEAQ (reference sequence). The ends lost 1 base at V and 2 bases at J; junction bases unmatched: 8. Fresh peripheral blood, less than 11 ml of it, supplied the PBMCs. Amplified TCR beta CDR3 regions derived from RNA transcripts. A first-round RT-PCR of the TCR CDR3 used the HTBI primer set. TCRdb reanalysed the multiplex PCR reads using MiXCR and keeps one entry per CDR3 protein. Among approximately 530,000 distinct CDR3 sequences listed, 16% were seen once. Study results and caveats: Model output signaled ophthalmopathy a median roughly six months ahead of onset.

This clonotype was picked up many times. Its antigen remains unknown. This sequence originates from a young woman with Graves' hyperthyroidism. V is TRBV7-7 and J is TRBJ2-5, with TRBD1 matching 9 bases. Sequenced input: blood. In DNA form, the CDR3 reads TGTGCCAGCAGCTTAGGCTTGACAGGGGGGCATCAAGAGACCCAGTACTTC. Translation gives CASSLGLTGGHQETQYF.